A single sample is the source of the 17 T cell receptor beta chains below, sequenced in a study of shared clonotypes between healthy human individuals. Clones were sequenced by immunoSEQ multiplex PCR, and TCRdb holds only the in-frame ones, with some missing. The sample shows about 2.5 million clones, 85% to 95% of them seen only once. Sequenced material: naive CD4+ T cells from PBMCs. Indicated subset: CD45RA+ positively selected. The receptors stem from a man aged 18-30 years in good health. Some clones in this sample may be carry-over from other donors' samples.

The CDR3 is CASSSTGTHLPFF. Written as DNA, the CDR3 is TGTGCCAGCAGTTCTACCGGGACTCACCTTCCGTTCTTC. The gene calls are TRBV28 and TRBJ2-1, with D perhaps matching TRBD2 (6 bases). The V end lost 4 bases, the J end lost 15 bases, and 19 bases lay between the germline ends. The CDR3 extends over 13 amino acids. CDR1 MDHEN and CDR2 SYDVKM come from the germline V gene.

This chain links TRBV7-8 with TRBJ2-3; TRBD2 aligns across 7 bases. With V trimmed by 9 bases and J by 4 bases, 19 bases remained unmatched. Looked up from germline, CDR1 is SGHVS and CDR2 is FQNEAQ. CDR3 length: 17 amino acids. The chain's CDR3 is CASMGNYGRRIADTQYF. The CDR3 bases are TGTGCCAGTATGGGGAATTACGGGAGGAGGATAGCAGATACGCAGTATTTT.

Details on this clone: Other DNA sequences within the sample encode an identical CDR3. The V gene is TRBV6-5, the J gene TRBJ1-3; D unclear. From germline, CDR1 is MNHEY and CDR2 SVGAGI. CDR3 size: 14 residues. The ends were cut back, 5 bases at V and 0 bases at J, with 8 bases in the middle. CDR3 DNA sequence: TGTGCCAGCAGTAAAACCGGCTCTGGAAACACCATATATTTT. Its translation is CASSKTGSGNTIYF.

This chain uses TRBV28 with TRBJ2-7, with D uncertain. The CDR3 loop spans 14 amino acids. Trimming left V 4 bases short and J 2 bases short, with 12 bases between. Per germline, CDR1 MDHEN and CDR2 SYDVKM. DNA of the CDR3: TGTGCCAGCAGTTGGGCGTGGTCCCCCTACGAGCAGTACTTC. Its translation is CASSWAWSPYEQYF.

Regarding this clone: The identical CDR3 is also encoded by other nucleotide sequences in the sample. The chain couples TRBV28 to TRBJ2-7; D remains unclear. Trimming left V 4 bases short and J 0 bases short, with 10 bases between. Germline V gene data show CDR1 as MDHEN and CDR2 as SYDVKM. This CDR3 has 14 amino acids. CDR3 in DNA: TGTGCCAGCAGTTCCCCTGGTAGCTCCTACGAGCAGTACTTC. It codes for CASSSPGSSYEQYF.

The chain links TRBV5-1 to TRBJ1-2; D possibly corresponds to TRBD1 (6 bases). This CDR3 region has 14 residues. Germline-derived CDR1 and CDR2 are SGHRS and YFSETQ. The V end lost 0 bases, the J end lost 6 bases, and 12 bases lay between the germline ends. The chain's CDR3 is CASSLDGGGDGYTF. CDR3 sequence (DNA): TGCGCCAGCAGCTTGGATGGAGGGGGAGATGGCTACACCTTC.

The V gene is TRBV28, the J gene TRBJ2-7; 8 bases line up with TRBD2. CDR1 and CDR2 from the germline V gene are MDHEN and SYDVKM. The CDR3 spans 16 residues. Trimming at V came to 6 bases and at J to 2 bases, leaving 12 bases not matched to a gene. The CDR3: CASSPPGTRSTYEQYF. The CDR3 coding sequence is TGTGCCAGCAGCCCCCCCGGGACTAGAAGCACCTACGAGCAGTACTTC.

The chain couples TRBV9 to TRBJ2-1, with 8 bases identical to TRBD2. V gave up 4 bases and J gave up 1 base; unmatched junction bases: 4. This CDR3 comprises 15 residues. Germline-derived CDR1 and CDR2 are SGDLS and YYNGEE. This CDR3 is CASSREGESYNEQFF. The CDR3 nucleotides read TGTGCCAGCAGCCGGGAGGGCGAGTCCTACAATGAGCAGTTCTTC.

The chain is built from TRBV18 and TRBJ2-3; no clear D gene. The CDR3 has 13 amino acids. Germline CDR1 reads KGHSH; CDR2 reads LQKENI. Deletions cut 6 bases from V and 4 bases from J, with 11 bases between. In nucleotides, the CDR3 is TGTGCCAGCTCGCTAAGCTACGCAGATACGCAGTATTTT. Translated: CASSLSYADTQYF.

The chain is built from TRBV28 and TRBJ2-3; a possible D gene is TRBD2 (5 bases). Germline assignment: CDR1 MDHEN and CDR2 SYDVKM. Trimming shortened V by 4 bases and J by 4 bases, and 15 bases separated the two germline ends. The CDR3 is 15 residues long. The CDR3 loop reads CASSSGSDRADTQYF. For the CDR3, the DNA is TGTGCCAGCAGTTCGGGGAGTGATCGGGCAGATACGCAGTATTTT.

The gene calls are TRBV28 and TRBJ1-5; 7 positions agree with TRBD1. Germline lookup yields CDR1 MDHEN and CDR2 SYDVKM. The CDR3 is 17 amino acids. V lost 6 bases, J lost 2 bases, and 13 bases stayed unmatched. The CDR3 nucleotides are TGTGCCAGCAGCCCCCCTGCAGGGGGGAGGCGCAATCAGCCCCAGCATTTT. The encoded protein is CASSPPAGGRRNQPQHF. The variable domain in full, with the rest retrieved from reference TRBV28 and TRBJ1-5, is DVKVTQSSRYLVKRTGEKVFLECVQDMDHENMFWYRQDPGLGLRLIYFSYDVKMKEKGDIPEGYSVSREKKERFSLILESASTNQTSMYLCASSPPAGGRRNQPQHFGDGTRLSIL.

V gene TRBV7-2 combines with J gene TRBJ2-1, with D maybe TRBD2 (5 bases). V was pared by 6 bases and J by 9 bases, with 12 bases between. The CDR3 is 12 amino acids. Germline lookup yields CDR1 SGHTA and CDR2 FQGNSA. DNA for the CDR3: TGTGCCAGCAGAACTAGGGTTGGTGAGCAGTTCTTC. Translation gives CASRTRVGEQFF.

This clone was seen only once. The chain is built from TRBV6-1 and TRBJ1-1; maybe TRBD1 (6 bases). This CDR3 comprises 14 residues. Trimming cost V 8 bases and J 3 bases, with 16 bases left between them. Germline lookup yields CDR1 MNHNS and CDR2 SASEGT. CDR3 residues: CASRRGTLDTEAFF. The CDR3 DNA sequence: TGTGCCAGCCGGAGGGGGACATTAGACACTGAAGCTTTCTTT.

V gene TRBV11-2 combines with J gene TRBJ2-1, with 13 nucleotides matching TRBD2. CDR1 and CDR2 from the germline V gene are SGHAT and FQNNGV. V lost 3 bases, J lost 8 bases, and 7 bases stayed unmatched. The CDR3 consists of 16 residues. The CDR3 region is CASSFPLAGGPDEQFF. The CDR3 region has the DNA TGTGCCAGCAGCTTCCCACTAGCGGGAGGGCCCGATGAGCAGTTCTTC.

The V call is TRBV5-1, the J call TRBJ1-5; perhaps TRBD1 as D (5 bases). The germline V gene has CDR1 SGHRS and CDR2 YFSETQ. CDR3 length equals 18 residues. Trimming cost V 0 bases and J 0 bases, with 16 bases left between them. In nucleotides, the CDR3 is TGCGCCAGCAGCTTGGCCCCGACAGCTCTCAATAGCAATCAGCCCCAGCATTTT. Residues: CASSLAPTALNSNQPQHF.

CDR3 DNA sequence: TGTGCCATCAGTGATGTAAAAGGAATGAGGGGGGAAAAACTGTTTTTT. Translating it yields CAISDVKGMRGEKLFF. The chain uses TRBV10-3 and TRBJ1-4; D is perhaps TRBD1 (6 bases). The germline CDR1 and CDR2 sequences are ENHRY and SYGVKD. The germline V and J ends were trimmed by 3 bases and 8 bases, with 19 bases remaining between them. This CDR3 has 16 residues.

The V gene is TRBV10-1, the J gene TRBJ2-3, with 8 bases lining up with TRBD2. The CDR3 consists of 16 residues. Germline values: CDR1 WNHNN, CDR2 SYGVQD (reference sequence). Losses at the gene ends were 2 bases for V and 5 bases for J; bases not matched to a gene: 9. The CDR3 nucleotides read TGCGCCAGCAGTGAGGCAGGAGCGGGAGCGGAAGATACGCAGTATTTT. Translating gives CASSEAGAGAEDTQYF.